This TCR beta chain emerged from a study of somatic mutations in cytotoxic T cells in rheumatoid arthritis. Study results and limitations: Clonality measured in CD8+ T cells did not differ significantly between rheumatoid arthritis patients and age-matched healthy controls.

About this clone: What it recognizes is unknown.

The table came from immunoSEQ multiplex PCR; TCRdb's copy has only in-frame clones and leaves some out. This sample yields approximately 12,000 clones, of which 70% to 80% are seen a single time; roughly an eighth belongs to the top ten. The J segment lost 4 bases and the V segment lost 4 bases, leaving 6 bases of the junction unmatched. This CDR3 is built from 16 residues. The germline gives CDR1 SGHRS, CDR2 YFSETQ. V and J are TRBV5-1 and TRBJ2-2; TRBD1 aligns across 11 bases. The source of this sequence is a man aged 45-65 years in good health. Sequencing was performed on CD8+ T cells sorted from blood. CDR3 DNA: TGCGCCAGCAGCAGTTCAGGGACAGGGGGCACCGGGGAGCTGTTTTTT. Translated, it gives CASSSSGTGGTGELFF.